This T cell receptor (beta chain) comes out of a study of OX40 agonist ivuxolimab in advanced cancers. Study background: Dose-escalation patients' cancers were hepatocellular carcinoma, melanoma, renal cell or head and neck cancer. Participants averaged around 60 years of age (range roughly 23 to 79) and were 82.7% male.

Notes on this clone: The antigen is undetermined.

Study observations and caveats: Low levels of normalized T-cell clonal expansion also appeared in some nonresponders.

Here immunoSEQ multiplex PCR was the method, and the copy in TCRdb shows in-frame clones only, minus some. In the table there are tens of thousands of clones, 70% to 90% of which are singletons. The J segment lost 2 bases and the V segment lost 6 bases, leaving 3 bases of the junction unmatched. This CDR3 contains 14 residues. The germline V gene encodes CDR1 SNHLY and CDR2 FYNNEI. This TCR derives from an adult with an advanced solid tumor such as melanoma, head and neck, liver or kidney cancer. The material was CD4+ or CD8+ T cells sorted from blood, obtained in a trial of the OX40 agonist ivuxolimab. This chain joins TRBV2 and TRBJ1-5, with 8 positions matching TRBD1. The CDR3 region is CASRADRGNQPQHF. DNA of the CDR3: TGTGCCAGCAGAGCGGACAGGGGCAATCAGCCCCAGCATTTT.